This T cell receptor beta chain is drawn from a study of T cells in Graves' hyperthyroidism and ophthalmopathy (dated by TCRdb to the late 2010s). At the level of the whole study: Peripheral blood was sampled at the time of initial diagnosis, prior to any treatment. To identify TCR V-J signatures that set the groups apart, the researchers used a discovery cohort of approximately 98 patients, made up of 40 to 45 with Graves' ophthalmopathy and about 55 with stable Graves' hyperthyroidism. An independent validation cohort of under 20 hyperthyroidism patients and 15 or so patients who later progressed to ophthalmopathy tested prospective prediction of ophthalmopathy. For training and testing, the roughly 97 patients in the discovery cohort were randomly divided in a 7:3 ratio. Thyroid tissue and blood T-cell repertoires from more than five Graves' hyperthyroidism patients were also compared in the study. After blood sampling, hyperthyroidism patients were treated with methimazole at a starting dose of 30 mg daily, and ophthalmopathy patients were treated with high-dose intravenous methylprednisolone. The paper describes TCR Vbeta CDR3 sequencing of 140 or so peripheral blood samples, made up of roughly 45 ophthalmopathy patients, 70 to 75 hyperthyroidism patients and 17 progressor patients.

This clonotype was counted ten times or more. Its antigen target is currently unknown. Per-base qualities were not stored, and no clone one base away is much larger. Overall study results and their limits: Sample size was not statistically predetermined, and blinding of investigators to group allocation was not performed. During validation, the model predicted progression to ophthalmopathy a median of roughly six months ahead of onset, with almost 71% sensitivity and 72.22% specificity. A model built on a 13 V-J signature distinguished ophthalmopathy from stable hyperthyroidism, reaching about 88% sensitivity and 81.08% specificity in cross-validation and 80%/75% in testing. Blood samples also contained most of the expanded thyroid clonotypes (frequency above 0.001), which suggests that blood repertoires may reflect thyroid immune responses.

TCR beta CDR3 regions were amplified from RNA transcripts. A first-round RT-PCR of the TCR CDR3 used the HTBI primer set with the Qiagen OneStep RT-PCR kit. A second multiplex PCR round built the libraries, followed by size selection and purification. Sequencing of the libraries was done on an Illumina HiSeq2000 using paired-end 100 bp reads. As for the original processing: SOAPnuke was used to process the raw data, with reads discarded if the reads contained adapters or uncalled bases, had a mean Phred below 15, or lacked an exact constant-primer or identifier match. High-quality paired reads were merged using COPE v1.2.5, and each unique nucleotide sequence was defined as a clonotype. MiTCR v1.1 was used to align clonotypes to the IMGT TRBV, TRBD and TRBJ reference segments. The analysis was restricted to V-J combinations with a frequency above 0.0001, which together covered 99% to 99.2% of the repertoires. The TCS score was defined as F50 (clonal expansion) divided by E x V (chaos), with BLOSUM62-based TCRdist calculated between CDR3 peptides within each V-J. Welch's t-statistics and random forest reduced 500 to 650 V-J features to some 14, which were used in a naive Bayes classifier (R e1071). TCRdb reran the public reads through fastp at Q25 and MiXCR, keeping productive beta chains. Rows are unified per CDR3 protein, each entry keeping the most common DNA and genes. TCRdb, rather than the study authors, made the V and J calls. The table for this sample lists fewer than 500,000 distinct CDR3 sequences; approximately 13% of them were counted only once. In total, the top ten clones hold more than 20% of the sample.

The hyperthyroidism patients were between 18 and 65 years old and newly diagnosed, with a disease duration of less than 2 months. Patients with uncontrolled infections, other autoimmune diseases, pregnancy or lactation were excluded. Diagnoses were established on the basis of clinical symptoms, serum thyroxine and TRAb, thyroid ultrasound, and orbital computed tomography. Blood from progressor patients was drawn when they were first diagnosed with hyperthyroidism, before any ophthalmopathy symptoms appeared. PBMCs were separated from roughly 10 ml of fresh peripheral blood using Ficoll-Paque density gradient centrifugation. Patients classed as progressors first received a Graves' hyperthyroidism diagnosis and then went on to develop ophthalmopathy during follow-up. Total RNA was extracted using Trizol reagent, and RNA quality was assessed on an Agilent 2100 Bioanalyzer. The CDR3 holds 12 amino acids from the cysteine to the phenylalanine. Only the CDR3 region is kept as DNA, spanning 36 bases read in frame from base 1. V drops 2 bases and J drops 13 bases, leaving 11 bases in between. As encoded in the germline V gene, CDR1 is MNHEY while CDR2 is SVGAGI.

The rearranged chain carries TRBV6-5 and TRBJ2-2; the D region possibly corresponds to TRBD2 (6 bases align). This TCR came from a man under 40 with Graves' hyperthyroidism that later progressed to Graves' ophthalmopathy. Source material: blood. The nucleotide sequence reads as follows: TGTGCCAGCAGTTACCCCGGGACTGGGCTGTTTTTT. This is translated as CASSYPGTGLFF.